The TCR beta chain described here comes from a study of blood T cells in healthy people across ages. The CDR3 consists of 18 residues. CDR1 and CDR2 (germline): MNHEY, SMNVEV (reference sequence). Through a sample-barcoded 5' primer and a J-beta primer mix, a second PCR was run for about 7 to 12 cycles. TCRdb analysed the 5' RACE reads with MiXCR anew, one entry per CDR3 protein. Of 910,000 or so distinct CDR3 sequences detected, around 54% appear once; the ten largest clones hold about 22%. The TCR was taken from a woman aged 60-75 years in good health. The chain recombines TRBV27 with TRBJ2-1; 12 bases fit TRBD2. The DNA end favors TRBJ2-7, so the J call may be wrong. The sequencing input was blood. In DNA, the CDR3 is TGTGCCAGCAGTCCTCCGCTACCAACTAGCGGGGGGTACAATGAGCAGTACTTC. Translation gives CASSPPLPTSGGYNEQYF.